This TCR beta chain originates from a study of cytomegalovirus exposure and HLA in healthy donors. Amplification used 60 Vbeta primers and 13 Jbeta primers. Generated by immunoSEQ multiplex PCR, the TCRdb table keeps only in-frame clones and is missing some. Among about 120,000 clones listed, 70% were seen once. Trimming cost V 5 bases and J 1 base; bases outside gene matches: 20. Looked up from germline, CDR1 is MGHRA and CDR2 is YSYEKL. CDR3 length equals 20 residues. This receptor was taken from a man aged 30 to 39 in good health and CMV-seropositive. The sequencing sample was made of PBMCs. The chain couples TRBV4-1 to TRBJ2-3; 8 bases match TRBD1. The CDR3 coding sequence is TGCGCCAGCAGCAAAACTATCACTCTACCGACAGGGGAGGGCACAGATACGCAGTATTTT. Translated: CASSKTITLPTGEGTDTQYF.